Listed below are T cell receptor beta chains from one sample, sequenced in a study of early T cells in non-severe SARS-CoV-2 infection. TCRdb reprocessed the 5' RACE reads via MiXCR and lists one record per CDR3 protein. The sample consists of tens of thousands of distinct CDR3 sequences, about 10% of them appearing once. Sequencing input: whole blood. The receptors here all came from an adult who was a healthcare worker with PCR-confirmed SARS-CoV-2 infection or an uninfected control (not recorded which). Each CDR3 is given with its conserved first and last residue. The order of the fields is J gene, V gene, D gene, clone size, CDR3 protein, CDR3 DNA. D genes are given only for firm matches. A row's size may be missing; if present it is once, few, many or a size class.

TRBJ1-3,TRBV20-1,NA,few,CSATGGNTIYF,TGCAGTGCTACAGGGGGAAACACCATATATTTT
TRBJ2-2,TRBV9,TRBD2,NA,CASSVTAGGNRVGELFF,TGTGCCAGCAGCGTTACAGCGGGGGGTAACCGTGTCGGGGAGCTGTTTTTT
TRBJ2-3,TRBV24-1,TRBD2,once,CATSDLTSGSHTDTQYF,TGTGCCACCAGTGACCTAACTAGCGGGAGCCATACAGATACGCAGTATTTT
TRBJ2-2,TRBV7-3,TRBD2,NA,CASSPAGAAGELFF,TGTGCCAGCAGCCCAGCGGGGGCAGCCGGGGAGCTGTTTTTT
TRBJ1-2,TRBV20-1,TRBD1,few,CSVGQGLGYTF,TGCAGTGTAGGACAGGGCCTTGGCTACACCTTC
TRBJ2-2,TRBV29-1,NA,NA,CSVVAPPFETGELFF,TGCAGCGTTGTAGCTCCTCCCTTTGAGACCGGGGAGCTGTTTTTT
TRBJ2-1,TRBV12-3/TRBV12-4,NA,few,CASNVRGFSDGDEQFF,TGTGCCAGCAATGTCAGGGGTTTTTCGGACGGAGATGAGCAGTTCTTC
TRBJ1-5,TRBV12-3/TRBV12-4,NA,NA,CASSNRENQPQHF,TGTGCCAGCAGTAACAGGGAGAATCAGCCCCAGCATTTT
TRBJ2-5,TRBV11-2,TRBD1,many,CASSRTGGIQETQYF,TGTGCCAGCAGCAGGACAGGGGGGATCCAAGAGACCCAGTACTTC
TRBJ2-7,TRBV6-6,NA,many,CASSYGVGNYEQYF,TGTGCCAGCAGTTACGGGGTAGGGAACTACGAGCAGTACTTC
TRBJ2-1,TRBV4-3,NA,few,CASSQDLGGAYNEQFF,TGCGCCAGCAGCCAAGATCTCGGCGGAGCCTACAATGAGCAGTTCTTC
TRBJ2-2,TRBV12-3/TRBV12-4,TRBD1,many,CASNDRGNTGELFF,TGTGCCAGCAATGACAGGGGGAACACCGGGGAGCTGTTTTTT
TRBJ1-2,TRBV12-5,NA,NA,CASGLYYGYTF,TGTGCTAGTGGTTTGTACTATGGCTACACCTTC
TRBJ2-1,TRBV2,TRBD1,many,CASRHPGQGFHNEQFF,TGTGCCAGCAGACACCCGGGACAGGGGTTCCACAATGAGCAGTTCTTC
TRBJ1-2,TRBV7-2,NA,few,CASSLKGPGYGYTF,TGTGCCAGCAGCTTAAAAGGGCCAGGTTATGGCTACACCTTC
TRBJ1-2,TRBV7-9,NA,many,CASSLMIYGYTF,TGTGCCAGCAGCTTGATGATCTATGGCTACACCTTC
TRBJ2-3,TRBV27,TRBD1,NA,CASRPDRGRGDTQYF,TGTGCCAGCAGGCCGGACAGGGGGCGTGGAGATACGCAGTATTTT
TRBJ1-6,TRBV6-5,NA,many,CASSSSSITPLHF,TGTGCCAGCAGTTCGAGCTCTATAACACCCCTCCACTTT
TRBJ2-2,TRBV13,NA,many,CASSFNPNTGELFF,TGTGCCAGCAGCTTCAATCCGAACACCGGGGAGCTGTTTTTT
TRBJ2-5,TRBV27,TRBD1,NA,CASSPPGTGGQETQYF,TGTGCCAGCAGTCCTCCCGGGACAGGGGGCCAAGAGACCCAGTACTTC
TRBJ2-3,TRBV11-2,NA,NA,CASSLEGRRTDTQYF,TGTGCCAGCAGCTTAGAGGGACGGCGCACAGATACGCAGTATTTT
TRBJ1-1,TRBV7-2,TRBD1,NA,CASSFDRGGHMNTEAFF,TGTGCCAGCAGCTTCGACAGGGGCGGTCATATGAACACTGAAGCTTTCTTT
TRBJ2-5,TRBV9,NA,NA,CASSFGLEETQYF,TGTGCCAGCAGCTTCGGACTTGAAGAGACCCAGTACTTC
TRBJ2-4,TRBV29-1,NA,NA,CSVEVENIQYF,TGCAGCGTTGAAGTCGAAAACATTCAGTACTTC
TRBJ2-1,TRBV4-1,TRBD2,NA,CASSHTRERGGEQFF,TGCGCCAGCAGCCACACCCGGGAGCGGGGTGGTGAGCAGTTCTTC
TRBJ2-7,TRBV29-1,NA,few,CSVATGVHEQYF,TGCAGCGTCGCGACGGGAGTTCACGAGCAGTACTTC
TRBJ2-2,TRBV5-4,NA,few,CASSSLGQSNTGELFF,TGTGCCAGCAGCTCATTAGGACAGTCGAACACCGGGGAGCTGTTTTTT
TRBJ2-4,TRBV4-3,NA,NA,CASSQGMGNIQYF,TGCGCCAGCAGCCAGGGGATGGGAAACATTCAGTACTTC
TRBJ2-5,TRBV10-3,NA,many,CAISDSWDETQYF,TGTGCCATCAGTGATTCGTGGGATGAGACCCAGTACTTC
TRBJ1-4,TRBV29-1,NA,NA,CSVVSHNEKLFF,TGCAGCGTCGTCAGTCATAATGAAAAACTGTTTTTT
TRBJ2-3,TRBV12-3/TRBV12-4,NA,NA,CASSLDREDTQYF,TGTGCCAGCAGTTTAGACAGGGAGGATACGCAGTATTTT
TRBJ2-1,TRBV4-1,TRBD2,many,CASSPGLAGVGEQFF,TGCGCCAGCAGCCCGGGACTAGCGGGAGTAGGTGAGCAGTTCTTC
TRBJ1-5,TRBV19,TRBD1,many,CASIGQARGSQHF,TGTGCCAGTATCGGACAGGCACGGGGGTCCCAGCATTTT
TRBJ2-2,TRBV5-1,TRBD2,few,CASSFQLAENTGELFF,TGCGCCAGCAGCTTCCAACTAGCGGAAAACACCGGGGAGCTGTTTTTT
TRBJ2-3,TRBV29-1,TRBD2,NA,CSVRTSGRAEDTQYF,TGCAGCGTCCGGACTAGCGGGAGGGCGGAAGATACGCAGTATTTT
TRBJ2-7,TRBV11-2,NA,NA,CASSPLRRGLHYEQYF,TGTGCCAGCAGCCCCCTGAGGCGGGGCTTACACTACGAGCAGTACTTC
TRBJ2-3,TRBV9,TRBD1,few,CASSVIGTGKTDTQYF,TGTGCCAGCAGCGTAATTGGGACAGGGAAAACAGATACGCAGTATTTT
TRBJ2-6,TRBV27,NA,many,CASSEDSGANVLTF,TGTGCCAGCAGCGAAGACTCTGGGGCCAACGTCCTGACTTTC
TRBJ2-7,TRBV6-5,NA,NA,CASSYRAGPTYEQYF,TGTGCCAGCAGTTACAGGGCGGGACCCACCTACGAGCAGTACTTC
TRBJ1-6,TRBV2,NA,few,CASKTRNSPLHF,TGTGCCAGTAAGACTCGGAATTCACCCCTCCACTTT
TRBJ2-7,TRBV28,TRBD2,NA,CASSPPAGLVGEQYF,TGTGCCAGCAGTCCACCCGCGGGACTAGTCGGAGAGCAGTACTTC
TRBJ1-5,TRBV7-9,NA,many,CASSPTVSNQPQHF,TGTGCCAGCAGCCCCACAGTTAGCAATCAGCCCCAGCATTTT
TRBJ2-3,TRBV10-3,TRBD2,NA,CAIKRRGKDTQYF,TGTGCCATCAAACGGCGGGGGAAAGATACGCAGTATTTT
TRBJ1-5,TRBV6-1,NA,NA,CASSYRLAGGQTDTQHF,TGTGCCAGCAGTTACCGACTAGCGGGGGGGCAGACAGATACGCAGCATTTT
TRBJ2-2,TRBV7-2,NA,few,CASRFPNTGELFF,TGTGCCAGCAGGTTCCCGAACACCGGGGAGCTGTTTTTT
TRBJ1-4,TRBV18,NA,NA,CASSPPNDEKLFF,TGTGCCAGCTCACCTCCCAATGATGAAAAACTGTTTTTT
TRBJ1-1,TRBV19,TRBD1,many,CASSIQGQLNTEAFF,TGTGCCAGTAGTATACAGGGACAGCTGAACACTGAAGCTTTCTTT
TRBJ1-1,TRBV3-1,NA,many,CASSQEGLNEAFF,TGTGCCAGCAGCCAAGAGGGACTTAATGAAGCTTTCTTT
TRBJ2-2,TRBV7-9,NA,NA,CASSLARANTGELFF,TGTGCCAGCAGCTTAGCACGGGCCAACACCGGGGAGCTGTTTTTT